Shown below are 14 T cell receptor beta chains from a single sample sequenced in a study of PD-1 blockade in mismatch repair-deficient tumors listed by TCRdb under 2017. In light of the paper, this sample's time point label describes: archival surgical resection tumor tissue. Libraries came from the immunoSEQ multiplex PCR assay. In its TCRdb copy, this immuneACCESS table keeps in-frame sequences only and misses some clones. Where compared with another copy, unresolved V genes explain less than half of these, and the others have no known cause. This sample comprises about 3,700 clones, about 78% of them detected only once. The biggest ten clones account for more than 6.5% of the sample. Sample: primary tumor tissue, taken from a patient treated with pembrolizumab. The receptors were sampled from an adult with mismatch repair-deficient cancer.

This chain connects TRBV27 to TRBJ2-1, with D maybe TRBD2 (6 bases). The germline V gene has CDR1 MNHEY and CDR2 SMNVEV (reference sequence). The CDR3 is 15 residues long. The V end was cut by 8 bases, the J end by 1 base, with 15 bases between. The chain's CDR3 is CASRTSSLSYNEQFF. As DNA, the CDR3 is TGTGCCAGCCGTACTAGCAGTTTATCCTACAATGAGCAGTTCTTC.

A word on this clone: At one end the junction does not follow the germline gene, possibly because of a read error. The V and J genes are TRBV19 and TRBJ2-6, with D maybe TRBD1 (5 bases). CDR1 LNHDA and CDR2 SQIVND come from the germline V gene (reference sequence). This CDR3 contains 20 residues. The DNA for the CDR3 is TGTGCCAGTAGTATAGATCGGGCTAGAGAGAAGGTCTCTGGGGCCAACGTTCTGACTTTC. Translating gives CASSIDRAREKVSGANVLTF.

This sequence joins TRBV15 and TRBJ2-3; 9 positions match TRBD2. The CDR3 totals 17 residues. Trimming at V came to 0 bases and at J to 3 bases, leaving 7 bases not matched to a gene. Germline values: CDR1 LNHNV, CDR2 YYDKDF (reference sequence). The CDR3 reads CATSRERRGRGTDTQYF. The CDR3, as DNA: TGTGCCACCAGCAGAGAAAGGCGCGGGAGGGGGACAGATACGCAGTATTTT.

The chain joins TRBV6-1 to TRBJ1-2; weak D call: TRBD1 (5 bases). Trimming took 2 bases from V and 0 from J, leaving 22 bases between them. This CDR3 is 19 amino acids long. Germline CDR1 reads MNHNS; CDR2 reads SASEGT. The CDR3 sequence is CASSEPGRVRILANYGYTF. The CDR3 DNA reads TGTGCCAGCAGTGAACCAGGGAGGGTACGGATTTTAGCTAACTATGGCTACACCTTC.

The chain links TRBV19 to TRBJ2-5; 12 nucleotides line up with TRBD2. Germline loops: CDR1 LNHDA, CDR2 SQIVND (reference sequence). This CDR3 comprises 15 residues. The V and J ends lost 0 bases and 9 bases, in that order; junction bases with no gene match: 5. The CDR3 loop is CASSIETSGSTPQYF. DNA of the CDR3: TGTGCCAGTAGTATAGAGACTAGCGGGAGCACGCCCCAGTACTTC.

This clone was counted only a few times. The CDR3 DNA reads as TGTGCCAGCAGTTTCCTGGGGGCGGATCAGCCCCAGCATTTT. This gives the protein CASSFLGADQPQHF. The chain joins TRBV27 to TRBJ1-5, with D perhaps TRBD1 (6 bases). The V end was cut by 3 bases, the J end by 5 bases, with 11 bases between. CDR3 length equals 14 residues. CDR1 and CDR2 from the germline V gene are MNHEY and SMNVEV (reference sequence).

Only a few counts were recorded for this clone. The chain has TRBV6-5 and TRBJ2-3; 7 bases are shared with TRBD2. V dropped 2 bases and J dropped 2; count of bases not matched to a gene: 4. This CDR3 is 15 amino acids long. Germline CDR1 is MNHEY and CDR2 is SVGAGI. This CDR3 reads CASSYGGRDTDTQYF. The CDR3 nucleotides are TGTGCCAGCAGTTACGGCGGGAGAGACACAGATACGCAGTATTTT.

The rearrangement uses TRBV5-1 and TRBJ2-1; the D gene is possibly TRBD1 (6 bases). Germline values: CDR1 SGHRS, CDR2 YFSETQ. The CDR3 is 14 residues long. The germline V and J ends were trimmed by 0 bases and 7 bases, with 11 bases remaining between them. The CDR3 region is CASSLGQGINEQFF. The CDR3 DNA sequence: TGCGCCAGCAGCTTGGGGCAGGGGATTAATGAGCAGTTCTTC. Variable domain in full (rest from reference TRBV5-1 and TRBJ2-1): KAGVTQTPRYLIKTRGQQVTLSCSPISGHRSVSWYQQTPGQGLQFLFEYFSETQRNKGNFPGRFSGRQFSNSRSEMNVSTLELGDSALYLCASSLGQGINEQFFGPGTRLTVL.

The chain links TRBV19 to TRBJ2-1, with TRBD1 identical over 10 bases. The trim removed 5 bases at V and 6 bases at J, leaving 10 bases unmatched. The germline gives CDR1 LNHDA, CDR2 SQIVND (reference sequence). This CDR3 comprises 16 residues. The CDR3 protein is CASSPRGQGKVNEQFF. The DNA of the CDR3 is TGTGCCAGTAGTCCACGGGGACAGGGGAAGGTCAATGAGCAGTTCTTC. Supplemented by reference TRBV19 and TRBJ2-1, the full variable domain reads DGGITQSPKYLFRKEGQNVTLSCEQNLNHDAMYWYRQDPGQGLRLIYYSQIVNDFQKGDIAEGYSVSREKKESFPLTVTSAQKNPTAFYLCASSPRGQGKVNEQFFGPGTRLTVL.

This chain connects TRBV15 to TRBJ2-1, with 8 bases fitting TRBD1. The CDR3 loop spans 13 amino acids. The ends lost 5 bases at V and 14 bases at J; junction bases unmatched: 11. Germline lookup yields CDR1 LNHNV and CDR2 YYDKDF (reference sequence). This CDR3 reads CATSRDRLSGEFF. CDR3 nucleotides: TGTGCCACCAGCCGGGACAGGCTATCGGGGGAGTTCTTC.

The count of this clone is one. The genes are TRBV7-2 and TRBJ2-7; 12 nucleotides line up with TRBD2. The V segment lost 4 bases and the J segment 5 bases; nucleotides outside the gene matches: 9. Germline V gene data show CDR1 as SGHTA and CDR2 as FQGNSA. This CDR3 is 16 amino acids long. CDR3 sequence reads: CASSSGRLAGVHEQYF. The CDR3 DNA is TGTGCCAGCAGCTCAGGGAGACTAGCGGGAGTCCACGAGCAGTACTTC.

The V gene is TRBV5-1, the J gene TRBJ2-2; tentatively, D is TRBD1 (5 bases). Germline V gene data show CDR1 as SGHRS and CDR2 as YFSETQ. This CDR3 comprises 14 residues. V dropped 7 bases and J dropped 6 bases, with 16 bases sitting between them. The CDR3 protein is CASGRGSVAGELFF. The DNA of the CDR3 is TGCGCCAGCGGAAGGGGATCGGTTGCCGGGGAGCTGTTTTTT.

V is TRBV27 and J is TRBJ1-1, with a tentative D call TRBD1 (5 bases). The CDR3 runs 15 residues. The germline CDR1 and CDR2 sequences are MNHEY and SMNVEV (reference sequence). Trimming took off 5 bases at V and 1 base at J, with 14 bases between the two ends. CDR3 DNA: TGTGCCAGCAGTGCTCAGGGTGGGCGGAACACTGAAGCTTTCTTT. Encoded protein: CASSAQGGRNTEAFF.

The chain is built from TRBV9 and TRBJ2-1; 14 positions match TRBD2. Germline loops: CDR1 SGDLS, CDR2 YYNGEE. The V gene end was trimmed by 2 bases and the J gene end by 6 bases; junction bases not matched to a gene: 1. CDR3 length: 15 amino acids. Written as DNA, the CDR3 is TGTGCCAGCAGCGTGACTAGCGGGAGGGCCAATGAGCAGTTCTTC. Protein sequence: CASSVTSGRANEQFF.